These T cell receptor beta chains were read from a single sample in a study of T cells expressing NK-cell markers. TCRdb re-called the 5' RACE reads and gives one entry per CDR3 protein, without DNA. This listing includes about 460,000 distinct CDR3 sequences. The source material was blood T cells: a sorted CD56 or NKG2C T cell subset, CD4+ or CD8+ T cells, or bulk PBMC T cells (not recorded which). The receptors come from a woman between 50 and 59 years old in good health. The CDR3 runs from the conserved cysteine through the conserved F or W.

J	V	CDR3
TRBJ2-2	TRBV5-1	CASAGQGGGTGELFF
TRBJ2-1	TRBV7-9	CASSQTGRGFF
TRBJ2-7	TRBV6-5	CASSYSPRFAGERYEQYF
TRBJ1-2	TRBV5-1	CASTGVDNYGYTF
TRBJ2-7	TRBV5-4	CASSQRERYEQYF
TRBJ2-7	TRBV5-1	CASSHSLRERYEQYF
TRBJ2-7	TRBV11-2	CASSLDRSDSYEQYF
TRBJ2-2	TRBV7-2	CASSLGGKNTGELFF
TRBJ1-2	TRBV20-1	CSARVAGVYGYTF
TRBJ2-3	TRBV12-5	CASGPGTRESTDTQYF
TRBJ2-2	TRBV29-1	CSVGQTTGELFF